These T cell receptor beta chains were read from a single sample in a study of radiotherapy plus CTLA-4 blockade in lung cancer. Libraries were prepared by immunoSEQ multiplex PCR; TCRdb keeps only in-frame clonotypes and omits some of them. The sample contains about 66,000 clones, about 85% of which appear only once. The material sequenced was peripheral blood, taken from a patient treated with radiotherapy plus ipilimumab. These receptors all stem from a human donor with non-small cell lung cancer who had a partial response to radiotherapy plus ipilimumab. CDR3s include the opening cysteine and the closing phenylalanine or tryptophan. D genes are given only for firm matches. Size is omitted from some rows. Given values are once, few, many or a class for expanded clones.

d_gene,v_gene,j_gene,abundance,CDR3aa
.,TRBV19,TRBJ1-1,.,CASTPPGDPEAFF
.,TRBV6-1,TRBJ1-5,.,CASSEEELQGSQPQHF
.,TRBV30,TRBJ2-1,.,CAWSEVGEGEQFF
.,TRBV5-1,TRBJ2-1,.,CASSGTNNEQFF
.,TRBV20-1,TRBJ1-2,few,CSAKGRGYYTF
TRBD2,TRBV5-4,TRBJ2-3,.,CASSLKSGGSTDTQYF
TRBD1,TRBV18,TRBJ2-7,once,CASSNDRGYEQYF
.,TRBV7-4,TRBJ1-2,.,CASSLARVGGVNYGYTF
.,TRBV6-6,TRBJ1-1,.,CASTFGAVNGAEAFF
.,TRBV7-9,TRBJ1-5,.,CASSSRFNQPQHF
TRBD1,TRBV2,TRBJ2-5,once,CASSATGPWETQYF
.,TRBV19,TRBJ2-7,.,CASSRPQTGEQYF
TRBD1,TRBV7-3,TRBJ2-2,.,CASSKGQANTGELFF
TRBD1,TRBV11-2,TRBJ2-7,few,CASRPTGTGNPYEQYF
TRBD2,TRBV6-1,TRBJ2-5,once,CASSESLAGGGETQYF
.,TRBV19,TRBJ1-1,.,CASSIAKGRQTNTEAFF
TRBD1,TRBV18,TRBJ1-5,.,CASSPGTGNQPQHF
TRBD2,TRBV5-1,TRBJ2-5,once,CASSASGTSGSVETQYF
.,TRBV11-2,TRBJ2-1,.,CASSLTISYNEQFF